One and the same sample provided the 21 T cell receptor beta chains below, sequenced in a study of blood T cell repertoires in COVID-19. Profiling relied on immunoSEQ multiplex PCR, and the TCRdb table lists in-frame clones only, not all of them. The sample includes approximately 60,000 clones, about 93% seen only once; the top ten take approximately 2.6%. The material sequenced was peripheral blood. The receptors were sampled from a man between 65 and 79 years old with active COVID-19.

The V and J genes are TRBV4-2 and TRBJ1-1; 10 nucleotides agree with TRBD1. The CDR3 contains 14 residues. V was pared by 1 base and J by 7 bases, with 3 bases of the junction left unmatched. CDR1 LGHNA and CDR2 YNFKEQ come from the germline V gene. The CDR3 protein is CASSQGRTGGEAFF. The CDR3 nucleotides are TGTGCCAGCAGCCAAGGTCGGACAGGGGGTGAAGCTTTCTTT.

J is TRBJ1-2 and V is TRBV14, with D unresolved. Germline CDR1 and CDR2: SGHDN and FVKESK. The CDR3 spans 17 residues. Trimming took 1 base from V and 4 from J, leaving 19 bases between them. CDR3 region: CASSQATSGPPSYGYTF. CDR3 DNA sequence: TGTGCCAGCAGCCAAGCAACGTCTGGGCCCCCCAGCTATGGCTACACCTTC.

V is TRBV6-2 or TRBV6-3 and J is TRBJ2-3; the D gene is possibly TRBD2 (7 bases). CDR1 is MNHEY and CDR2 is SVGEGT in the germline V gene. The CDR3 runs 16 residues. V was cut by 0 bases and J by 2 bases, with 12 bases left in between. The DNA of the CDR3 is TGTGCCAGCAGTTACTCGTCAGGGGACTACACAGATACGCAGTATTTT. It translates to CASSYSSGDYTDTQYF.

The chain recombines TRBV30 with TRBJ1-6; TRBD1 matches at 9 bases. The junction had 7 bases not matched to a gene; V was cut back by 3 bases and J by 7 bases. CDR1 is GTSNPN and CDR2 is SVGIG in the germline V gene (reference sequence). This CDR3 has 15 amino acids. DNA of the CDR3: TGTGCCTGGAGCAACCGGGACAGGGACAATTCACCCCTCCACTTT. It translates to CAWSNRDRDNSPLHF.

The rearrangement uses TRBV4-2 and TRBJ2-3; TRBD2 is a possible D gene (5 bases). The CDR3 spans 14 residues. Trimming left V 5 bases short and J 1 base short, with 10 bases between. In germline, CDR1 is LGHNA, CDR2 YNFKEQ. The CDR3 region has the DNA TGTGCCAGCAGCGTCGTCGGGGGCACAGATACGCAGTATTTT. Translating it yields CASSVVGGTDTQYF.

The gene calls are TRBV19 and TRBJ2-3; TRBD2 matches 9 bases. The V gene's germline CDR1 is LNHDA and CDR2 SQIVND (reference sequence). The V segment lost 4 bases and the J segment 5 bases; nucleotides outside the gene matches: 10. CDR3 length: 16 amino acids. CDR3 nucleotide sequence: TGTGCCAGTAGTAGTAGACTAGCGGCCACACAAGATACGCAGTATTTT. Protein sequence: CASSSRLAATQDTQYF.

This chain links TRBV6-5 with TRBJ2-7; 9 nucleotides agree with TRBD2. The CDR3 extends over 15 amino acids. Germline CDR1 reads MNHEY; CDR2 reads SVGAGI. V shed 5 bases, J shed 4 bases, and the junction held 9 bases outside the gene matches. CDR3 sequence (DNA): TGTGCCAGCAGTCGTCAGCGGGGGGCCGGGTACGAGCAGTACGTC. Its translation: CASSRQRGAGYEQYV.

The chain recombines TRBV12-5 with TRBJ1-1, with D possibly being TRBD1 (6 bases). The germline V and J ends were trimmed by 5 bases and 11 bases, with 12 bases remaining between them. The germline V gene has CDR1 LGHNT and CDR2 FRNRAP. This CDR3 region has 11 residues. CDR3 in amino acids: CASGVTGKAFF. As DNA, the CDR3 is TGTGCTAGTGGTGTAACAGGGAAGGCTTTCTTT.

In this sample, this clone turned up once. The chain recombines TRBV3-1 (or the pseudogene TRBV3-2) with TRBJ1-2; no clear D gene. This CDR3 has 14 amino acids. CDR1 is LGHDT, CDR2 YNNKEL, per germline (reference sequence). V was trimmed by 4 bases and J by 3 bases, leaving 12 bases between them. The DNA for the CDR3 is TGTGCCAGCAGCCGAGACGGTTTCGACTATGGCTACACCTTC. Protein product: CASSRDGFDYGYTF.

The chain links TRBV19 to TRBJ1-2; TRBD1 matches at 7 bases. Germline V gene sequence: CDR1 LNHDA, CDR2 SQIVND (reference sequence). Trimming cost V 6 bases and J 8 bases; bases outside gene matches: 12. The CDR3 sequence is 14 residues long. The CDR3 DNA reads TGTGCCAGTAGACCGACAGGGAGCGATGGCGGCTACACCTTC. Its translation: CASRPTGSDGGYTF.

The CDR3: CASSKRQGANTEAFF. CDR3 coding DNA: TGTGCCAGCAGCAAGAGACAGGGGGCGAACACTGAAGCTTTCTTT. The chain carries TRBV3-1 (or the pseudogene TRBV3-2) and TRBJ1-1, with 10 bases identical to TRBD1. From germline, CDR1 is LGHDT and CDR2 YNNKEL (reference sequence). The V and J ends lost 5 bases and 1 base, in that order; junction bases with no gene match: 4. The CDR3 runs 15 residues.

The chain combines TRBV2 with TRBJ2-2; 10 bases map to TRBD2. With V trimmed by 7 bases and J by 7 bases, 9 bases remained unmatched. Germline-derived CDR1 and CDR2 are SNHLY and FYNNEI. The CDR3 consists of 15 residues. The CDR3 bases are TGTGCCAGCACCGAAGCGGGGGGGTTTTTCGGGGAGCTGTTTTTT. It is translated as CASTEAGGFFGELFF.

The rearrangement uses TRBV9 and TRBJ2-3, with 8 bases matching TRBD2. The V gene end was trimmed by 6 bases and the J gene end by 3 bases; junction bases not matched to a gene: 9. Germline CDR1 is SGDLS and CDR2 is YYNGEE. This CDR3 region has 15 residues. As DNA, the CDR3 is TGTGCCAGCACGTACGGGGGGGCGGGGACAGATACGCAGTATTTT. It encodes CASTYGGAGTDTQYF.

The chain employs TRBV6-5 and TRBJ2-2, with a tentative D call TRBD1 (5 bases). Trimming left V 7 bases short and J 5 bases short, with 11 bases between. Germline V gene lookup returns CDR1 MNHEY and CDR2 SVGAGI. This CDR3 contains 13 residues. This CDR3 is CASKAPGTGELFF. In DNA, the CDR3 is TGTGCCAGCAAGGCCCCAGGGACCGGGGAGCTGTTTTTT.

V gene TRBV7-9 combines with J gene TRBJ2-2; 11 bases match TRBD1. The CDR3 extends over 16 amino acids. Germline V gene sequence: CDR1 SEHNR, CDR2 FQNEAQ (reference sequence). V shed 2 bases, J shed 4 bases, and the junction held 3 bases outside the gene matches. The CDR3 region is CASSLRTGGGTGELFF. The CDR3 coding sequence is TGTGCCAGCAGCTTACGGACAGGGGGCGGCACCGGGGAGCTGTTTTTT. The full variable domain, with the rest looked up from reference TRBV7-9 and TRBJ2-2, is DTGVSQNPRHKITKRGQNVTFRCDPISEHNRLYWYRQTLGQGPEFLTYFQNEAQLEKSRLLSDRFSAERPKGSFSTLEIQRTEQGDSAMYLCASSLRTGGGTGELFFGEGSRLTVL.

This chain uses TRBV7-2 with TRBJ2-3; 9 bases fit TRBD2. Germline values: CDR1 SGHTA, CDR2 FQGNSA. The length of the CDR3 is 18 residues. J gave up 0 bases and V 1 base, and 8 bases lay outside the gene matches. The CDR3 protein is CASSLVSAGGTSTDTQYF. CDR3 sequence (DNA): TGTGCCAGCAGCTTAGTCTCAGCGGGGGGAACTAGCACAGATACGCAGTATTTT.

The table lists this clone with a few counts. In nucleotides, the CDR3 is TGTGCCAGTAGCGAGGGGGATAGCAATCAGCCCCAGCATTTT. It encodes CASSEGDSNQPQHF. The chain joins TRBV19 to TRBJ1-5; a possible D gene is TRBD1 (6 bases). V was clipped by 6 bases and J by 0 bases, with 9 bases between them. The CDR3 has 14 residues. Germline CDR1 is LNHDA and CDR2 is SQIVND (reference sequence).

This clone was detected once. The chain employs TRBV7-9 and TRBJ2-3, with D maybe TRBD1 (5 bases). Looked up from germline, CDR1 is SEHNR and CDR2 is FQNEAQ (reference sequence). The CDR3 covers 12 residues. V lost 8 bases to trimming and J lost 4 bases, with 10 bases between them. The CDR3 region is CASVQGSDTQYF. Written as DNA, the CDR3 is TGTGCCAGCGTGCAGGGATCAGATACGCAGTATTTT. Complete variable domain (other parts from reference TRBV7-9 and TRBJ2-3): DTGVSQNPRHKITKRGQNVTFRCDPISEHNRLYWYRQTLGQGPEFLTYFQNEAQLEKSRLLSDRFSAERPKGSFSTLEIQRTEQGDSAMYLCASVQGSDTQYFGPGTRLTVL.

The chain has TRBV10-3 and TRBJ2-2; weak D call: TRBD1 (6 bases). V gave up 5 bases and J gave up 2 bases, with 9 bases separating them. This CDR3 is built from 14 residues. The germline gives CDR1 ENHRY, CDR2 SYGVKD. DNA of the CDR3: TGTGCCATCAGTAAGGACAGAAACACCGGGGAGCTGTTTTTT. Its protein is CAISKDRNTGELFF.

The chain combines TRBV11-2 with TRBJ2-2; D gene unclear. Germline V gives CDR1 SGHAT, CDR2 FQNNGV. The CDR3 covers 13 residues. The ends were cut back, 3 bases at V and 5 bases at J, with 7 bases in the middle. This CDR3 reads CASSFLKTGELFF. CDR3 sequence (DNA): TGTGCCAGCAGCTTCTTAAAAACCGGGGAGCTGTTTTTT.

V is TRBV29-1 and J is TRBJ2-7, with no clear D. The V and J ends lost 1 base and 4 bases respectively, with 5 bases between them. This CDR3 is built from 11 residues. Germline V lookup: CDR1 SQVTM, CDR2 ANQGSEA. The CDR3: CSVEGPYEQYF. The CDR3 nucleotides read TGCAGCGTTGAAGGGCCGTACGAGCAGTACTTC.